This paragraph covers one T cell receptor beta chain sequence. These data originate in a study of CD8+ T cells in alopecia areata. Study context: Treated patients received severity scores based on the percentage of scalp area affected.

Sample treatment: oral pan-JAK inhibitor, 5-10 mg twice daily. Those with alopecia areata gave lesional scalp punch biopsies and peripheral blood. RNA, once extracted, was reverse transcribed into cDNA for use as the sequencing template. Profiling relied on immunoSEQ multiplex PCR, and the TCRdb table lists in-frame clones only, not all of them. The sample consists of 200,000 or so clones, about 62% of them appearing once. There are 15 residues in the CDR3. Trimming took 5 bases from V and 1 from J, leaving 14 bases between them. CDR1 MNHNY and CDR2 SVGAGI come from the germline V gene (reference sequence).

Sequencing used CD4+ T cells sorted from blood, obtained at week 24, from a patient treated with tofacitinib. The rearrangement uses TRBV6-6 and TRBJ1-1; D not resolved. The clonotype originates from a human donor with alopecia areata. The CDR3: CASSPRKGRNTEAFF. DNA of the CDR3: TGTGCCAGCAGTCCACGGAAAGGCCGGAACACTGAAGCTTTCTTT.